The present TCR beta chain was sequenced within a study of human T cells and chemical hapten exposure. Study as a whole: Among samples, TCR yields varied mainly because of small differences in pooled library volume.

Ten or more counts support this clonotype. The antigen is undetermined. Individual cDNA molecules in this library carried unique molecular identifiers. Original processing methods: Sample-level TCR yields exhibited a median of about 96,000, with a range of about 23,224 to 700,000. TCRdb re-derived calls from the RACE reads in MiXCR, one entry per CDR3 protein. What appears here as the V and J calls and clone size reflects TCRdb's work, not the paper's. The sample consists of 50,000 to 70,000 distinct CDR3 sequences, under 7.5% of them appearing once. Indicated time point: healthy volunteer bleed at 6 weeks. Total RNA was isolated from whole blood that had not been fractionated. Study-wide points: Among TCRs, those above 1 in 1000 frequency were unaffected by DPC sensitization.

The clonotype was recovered from a female donor in good health. Some clones in this sample may be carry-over from other donors' samples. Material: whole blood.

CDR3 sequence reads: CSVVGGHKNIQYF. CDR3 nucleotides: TGCAGCGTTGTGGGGGGACACAAAAACATTCAGTACTTC. The chain employs TRBV29-1 and TRBJ2-4; perhaps D is TRBD1 or TRBD2 (6 bases each). In germline, CDR1 is SQVTM, CDR2 ANQGSEA. V shed 4 bases and J shed 3 bases, with 10 bases lying between them. There are 13 residues in the CDR3.